The present entry profiles one T cell receptor beta chain with its context. The method was immunoSEQ multiplex PCR; TCRdb's version includes in-frame clones alone and lacks a portion of them. The data contain 200,000 or so clones, roughly 88% of them singletons. This entry is derived from a study of blood T cell repertoires in COVID-19. Trimming left V 7 bases short and J 5 bases short, with 15 bases between. Germline CDR1 reads MGHDK; CDR2 reads SYGVNS. The CDR3 length is 14 residues. The genes are TRBV25-1 and TRBJ2-1; the D gene is possibly TRBD1 (6 bases). This clonotype was sampled from a man between 40 and 49 years old who had recovered from COVID-19. The sequenced sample consisted of peripheral blood. The chain's CDR3 is CASTPTGHDNEQFF. In DNA, the CDR3 is TGTGCCAGCACTCCAACGGGACACGACAATGAGCAGTTCTTC.